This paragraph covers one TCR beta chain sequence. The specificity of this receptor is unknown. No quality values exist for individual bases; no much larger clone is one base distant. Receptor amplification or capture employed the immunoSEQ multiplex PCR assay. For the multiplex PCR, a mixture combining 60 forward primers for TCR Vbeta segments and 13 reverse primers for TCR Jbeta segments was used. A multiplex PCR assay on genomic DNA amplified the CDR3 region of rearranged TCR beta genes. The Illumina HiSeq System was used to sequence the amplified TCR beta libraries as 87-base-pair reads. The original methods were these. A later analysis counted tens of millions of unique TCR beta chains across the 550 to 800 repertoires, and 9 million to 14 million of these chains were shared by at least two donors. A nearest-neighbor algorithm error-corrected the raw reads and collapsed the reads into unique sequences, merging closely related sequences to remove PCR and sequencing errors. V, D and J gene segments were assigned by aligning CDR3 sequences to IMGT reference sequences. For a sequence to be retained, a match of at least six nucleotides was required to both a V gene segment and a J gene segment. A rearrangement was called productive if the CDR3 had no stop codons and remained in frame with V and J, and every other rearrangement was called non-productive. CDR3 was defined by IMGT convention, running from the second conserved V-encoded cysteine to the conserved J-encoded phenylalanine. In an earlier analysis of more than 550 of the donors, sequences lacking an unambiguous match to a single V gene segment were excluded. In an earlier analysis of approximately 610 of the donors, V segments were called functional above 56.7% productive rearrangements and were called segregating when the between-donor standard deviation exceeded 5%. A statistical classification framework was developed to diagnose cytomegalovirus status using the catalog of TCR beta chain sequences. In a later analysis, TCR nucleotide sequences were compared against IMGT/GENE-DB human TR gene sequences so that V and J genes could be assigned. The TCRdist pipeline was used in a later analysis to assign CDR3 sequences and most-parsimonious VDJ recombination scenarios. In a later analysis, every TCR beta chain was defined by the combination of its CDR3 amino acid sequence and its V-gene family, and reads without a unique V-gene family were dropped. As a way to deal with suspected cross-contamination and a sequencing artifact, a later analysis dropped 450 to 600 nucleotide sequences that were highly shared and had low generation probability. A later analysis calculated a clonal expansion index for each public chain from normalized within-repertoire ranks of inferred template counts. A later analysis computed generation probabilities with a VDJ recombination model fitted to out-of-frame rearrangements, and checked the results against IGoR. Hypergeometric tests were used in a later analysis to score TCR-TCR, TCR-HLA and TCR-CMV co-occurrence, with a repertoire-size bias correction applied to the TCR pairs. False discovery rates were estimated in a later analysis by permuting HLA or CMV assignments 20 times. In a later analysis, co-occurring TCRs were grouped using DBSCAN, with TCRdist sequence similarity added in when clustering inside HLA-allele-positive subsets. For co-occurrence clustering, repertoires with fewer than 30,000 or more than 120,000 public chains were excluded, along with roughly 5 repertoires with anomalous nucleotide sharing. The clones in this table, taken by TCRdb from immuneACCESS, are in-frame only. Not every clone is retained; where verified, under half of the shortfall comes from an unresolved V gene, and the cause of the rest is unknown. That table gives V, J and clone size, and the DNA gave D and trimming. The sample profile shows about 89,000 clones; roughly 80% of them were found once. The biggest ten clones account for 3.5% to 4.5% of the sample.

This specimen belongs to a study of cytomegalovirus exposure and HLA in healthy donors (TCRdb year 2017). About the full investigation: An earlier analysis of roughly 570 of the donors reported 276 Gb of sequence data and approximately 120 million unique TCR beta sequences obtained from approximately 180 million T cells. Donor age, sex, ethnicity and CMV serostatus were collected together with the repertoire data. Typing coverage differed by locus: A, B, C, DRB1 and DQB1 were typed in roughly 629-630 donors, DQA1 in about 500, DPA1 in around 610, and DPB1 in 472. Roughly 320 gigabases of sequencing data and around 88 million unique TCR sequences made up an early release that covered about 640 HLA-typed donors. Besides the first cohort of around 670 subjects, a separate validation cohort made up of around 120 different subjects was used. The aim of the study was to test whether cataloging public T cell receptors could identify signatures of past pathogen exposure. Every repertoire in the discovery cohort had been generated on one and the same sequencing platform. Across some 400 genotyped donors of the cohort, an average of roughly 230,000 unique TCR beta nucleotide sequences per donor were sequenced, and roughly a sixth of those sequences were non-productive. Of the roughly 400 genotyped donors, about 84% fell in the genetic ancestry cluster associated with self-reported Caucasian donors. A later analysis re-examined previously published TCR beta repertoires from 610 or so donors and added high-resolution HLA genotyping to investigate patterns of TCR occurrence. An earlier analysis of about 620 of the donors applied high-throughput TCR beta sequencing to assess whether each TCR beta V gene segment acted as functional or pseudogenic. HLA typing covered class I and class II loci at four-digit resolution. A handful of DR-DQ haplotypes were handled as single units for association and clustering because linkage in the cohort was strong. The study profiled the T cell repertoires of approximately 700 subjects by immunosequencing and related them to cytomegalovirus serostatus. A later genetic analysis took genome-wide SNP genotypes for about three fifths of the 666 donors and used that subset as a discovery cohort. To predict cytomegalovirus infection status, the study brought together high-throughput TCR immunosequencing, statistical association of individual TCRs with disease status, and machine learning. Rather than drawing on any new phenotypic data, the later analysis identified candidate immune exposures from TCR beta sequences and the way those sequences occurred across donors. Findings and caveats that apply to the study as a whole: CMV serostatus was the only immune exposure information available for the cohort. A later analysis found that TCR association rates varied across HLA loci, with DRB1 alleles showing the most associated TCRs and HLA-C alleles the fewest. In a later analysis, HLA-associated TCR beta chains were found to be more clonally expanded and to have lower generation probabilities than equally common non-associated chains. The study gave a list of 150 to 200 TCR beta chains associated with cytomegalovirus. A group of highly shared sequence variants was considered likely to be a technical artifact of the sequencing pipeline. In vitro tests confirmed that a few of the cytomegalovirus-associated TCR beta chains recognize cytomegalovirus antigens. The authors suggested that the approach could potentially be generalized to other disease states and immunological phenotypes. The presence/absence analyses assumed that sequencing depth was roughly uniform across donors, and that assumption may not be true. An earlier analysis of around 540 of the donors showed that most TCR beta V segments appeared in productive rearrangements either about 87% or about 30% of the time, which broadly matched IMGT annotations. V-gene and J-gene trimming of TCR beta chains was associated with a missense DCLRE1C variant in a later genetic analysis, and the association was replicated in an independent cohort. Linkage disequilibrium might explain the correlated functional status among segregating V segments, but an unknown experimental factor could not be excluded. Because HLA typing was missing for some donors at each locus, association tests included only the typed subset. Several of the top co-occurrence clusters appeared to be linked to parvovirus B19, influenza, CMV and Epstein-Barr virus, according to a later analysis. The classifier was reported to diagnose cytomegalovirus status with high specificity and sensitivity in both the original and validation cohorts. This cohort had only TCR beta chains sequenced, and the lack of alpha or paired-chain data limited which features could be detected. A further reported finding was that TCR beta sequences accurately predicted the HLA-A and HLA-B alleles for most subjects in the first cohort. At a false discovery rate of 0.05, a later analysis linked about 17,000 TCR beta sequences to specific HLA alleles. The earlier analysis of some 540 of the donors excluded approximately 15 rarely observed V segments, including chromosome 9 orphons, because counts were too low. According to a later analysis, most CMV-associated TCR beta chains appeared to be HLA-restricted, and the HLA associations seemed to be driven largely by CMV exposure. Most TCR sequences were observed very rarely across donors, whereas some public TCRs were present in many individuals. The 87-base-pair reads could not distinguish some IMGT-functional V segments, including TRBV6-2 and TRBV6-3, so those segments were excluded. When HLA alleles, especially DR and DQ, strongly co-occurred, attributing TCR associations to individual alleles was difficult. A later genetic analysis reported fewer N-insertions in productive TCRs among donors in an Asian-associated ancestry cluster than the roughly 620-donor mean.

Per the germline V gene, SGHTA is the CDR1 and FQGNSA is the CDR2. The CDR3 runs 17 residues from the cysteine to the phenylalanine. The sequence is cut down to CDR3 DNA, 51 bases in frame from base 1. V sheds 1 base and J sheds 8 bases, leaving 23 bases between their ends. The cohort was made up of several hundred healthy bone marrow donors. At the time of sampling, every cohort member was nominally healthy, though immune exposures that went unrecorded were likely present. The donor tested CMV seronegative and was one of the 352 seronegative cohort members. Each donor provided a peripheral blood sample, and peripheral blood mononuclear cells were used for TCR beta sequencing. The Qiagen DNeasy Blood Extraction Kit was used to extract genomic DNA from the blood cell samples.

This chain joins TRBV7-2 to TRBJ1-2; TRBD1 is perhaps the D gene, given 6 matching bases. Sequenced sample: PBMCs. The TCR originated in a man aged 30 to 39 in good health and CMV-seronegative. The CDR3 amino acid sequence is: CASSLGPLKTGRYGYTF. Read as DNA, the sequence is TGTGCCAGCAGCTTAGGGCCCTTGAAGACAGGTCGATACGGCTACACCTTC.